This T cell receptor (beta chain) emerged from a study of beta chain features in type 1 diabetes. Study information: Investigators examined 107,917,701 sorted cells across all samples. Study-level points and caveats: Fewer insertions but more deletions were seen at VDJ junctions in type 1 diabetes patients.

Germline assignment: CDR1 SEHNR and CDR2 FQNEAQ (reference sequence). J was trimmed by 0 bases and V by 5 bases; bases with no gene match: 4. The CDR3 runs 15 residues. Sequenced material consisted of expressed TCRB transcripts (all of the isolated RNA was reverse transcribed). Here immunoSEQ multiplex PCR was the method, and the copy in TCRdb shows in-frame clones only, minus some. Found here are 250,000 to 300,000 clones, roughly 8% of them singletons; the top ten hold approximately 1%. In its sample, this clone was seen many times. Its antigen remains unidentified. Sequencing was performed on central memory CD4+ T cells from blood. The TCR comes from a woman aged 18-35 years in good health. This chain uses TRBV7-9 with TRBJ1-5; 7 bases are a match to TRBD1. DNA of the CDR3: TGTGCCAGCAGCGGGGACAGATATAGCAATCAGCCCCAGCATTTT. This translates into CASSGDRYSNQPQHF.